The clone carrying this TCR beta chain occurred a few times. Its antigen remains unknown. The data originate from a study of identical twins. TCRdb used MiXCR to reprocess the 5' RACE reads, holding one entry per CDR3 protein. The table shows 230,000 or so distinct CDR3 sequences, with about 8.9% occurring only once. Study-wide results and limits: Cross-sectional statistics underpinned the conclusions; the same donors were not followed.

This CDR3 comprises 16 residues. The germline CDR1 and CDR2 sequences are KGHDR and SFDVKD. The ends were cut back, 1 base at V and 6 bases at J, with 17 bases in the middle. These sequences were also reported in another study, on yellow fever vaccine responses in identical twins.

The sequence came from a woman under 30 in good health. Sequencing was performed on CD8+ T cells sorted from blood. The genes are TRBV24-1 and TRBJ1-2; D gene unclear. CDR3 amino acids: CATSDLGYIGRDGYTF. For the CDR3, the DNA is TGTGCCACCAGTGATTTAGGGTACATCGGGAGGGATGGCTACACCTTC.